This TCR beta chain was identified during a study of blood T cell repertoires in COVID-19. Study details: Spain, Italy and the United States supplied samples that represented acute and convalescent COVID-19. T cells, B-cell-depleted T cells, or PBMCs supplied cDNA or gDNA.

The participants were between about 18 and 100 years old and came from under 25 US areas. Participants had their cohort set by participant-reported clinical history. Data came from immunoSEQ multiplex PCR; TCRdb stores just in-frame clones and leaves some out. Of 260,000 or so clones detected, 70% to 90% appear once; the ten largest clones hold approximately 1.2%. Specimen: PBMCs or T cells enriched from blood (not recorded which). This sequence originates from a woman aged 40 to 49 with acute COVID-19.

CDR3 sequence: CASSLSSGYQETQYF. DNA of the CDR3: TGTGCCAGCAGCTTATCTAGCGGGTATCAAGAGACCCAGTACTTC. This sequence joins TRBV7-9 and TRBJ2-5; TRBD2 matches 8 bases. The V segment lost 2 bases and the J segment 2 bases; nucleotides outside the gene matches: 4. The CDR3 runs to 15 residues. Germline CDR1 SEHNR, CDR2 FQNEAQ (reference sequence).